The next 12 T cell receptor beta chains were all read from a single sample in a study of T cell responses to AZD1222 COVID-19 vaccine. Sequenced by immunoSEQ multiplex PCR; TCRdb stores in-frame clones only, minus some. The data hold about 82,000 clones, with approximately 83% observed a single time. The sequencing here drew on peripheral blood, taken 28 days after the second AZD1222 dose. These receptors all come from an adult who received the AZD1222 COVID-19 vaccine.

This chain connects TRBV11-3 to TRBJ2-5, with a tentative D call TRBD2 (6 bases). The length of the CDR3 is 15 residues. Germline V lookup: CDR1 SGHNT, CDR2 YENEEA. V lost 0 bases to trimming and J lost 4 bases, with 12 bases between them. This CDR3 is CASSLDGGVGETQYF. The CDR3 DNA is TGTGCCAGCAGCTTAGATGGCGGGGTGGGAGAGACCCAGTACTTC.

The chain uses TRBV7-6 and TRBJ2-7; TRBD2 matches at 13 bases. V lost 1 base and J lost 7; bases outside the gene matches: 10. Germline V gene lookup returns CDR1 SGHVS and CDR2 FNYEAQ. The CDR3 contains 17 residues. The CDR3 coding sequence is TGTGCCAGCAGCTTAGTGCAGTTTGGACTAGCGGGAGAAGAGCAGTACTTC. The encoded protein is CASSLVQFGLAGEEQYF.

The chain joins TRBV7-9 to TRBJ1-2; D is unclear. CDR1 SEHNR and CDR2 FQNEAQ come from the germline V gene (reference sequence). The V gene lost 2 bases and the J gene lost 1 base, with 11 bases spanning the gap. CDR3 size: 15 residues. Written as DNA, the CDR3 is TGTGCCAGCAGCTTAAGAGTACAGAGTAACTATGGCTACACCTTC. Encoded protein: CASSLRVQSNYGYTF.

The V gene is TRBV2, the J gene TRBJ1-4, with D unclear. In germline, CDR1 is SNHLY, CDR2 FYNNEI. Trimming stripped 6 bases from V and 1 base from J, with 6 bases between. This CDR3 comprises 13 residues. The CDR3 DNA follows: TGTGCCAGCAGGGAGATAACTAATGAAAAACTGTTTTTT. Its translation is CASREITNEKLFF.

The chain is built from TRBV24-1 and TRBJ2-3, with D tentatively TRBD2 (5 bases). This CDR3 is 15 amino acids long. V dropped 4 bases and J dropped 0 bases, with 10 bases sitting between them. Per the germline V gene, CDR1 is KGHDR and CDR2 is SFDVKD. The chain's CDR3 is CATSDLLASTDTQYF. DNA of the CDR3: TGTGCCACCAGTGACCTGCTAGCCAGCACAGATACGCAGTATTTT.

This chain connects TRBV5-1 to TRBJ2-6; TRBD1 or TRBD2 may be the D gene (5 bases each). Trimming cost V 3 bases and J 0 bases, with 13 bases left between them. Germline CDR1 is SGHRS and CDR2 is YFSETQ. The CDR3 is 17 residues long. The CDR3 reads CASSYGTKSSGANVLTF. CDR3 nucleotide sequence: TGCGCCAGCAGCTACGGGACGAAATCCTCTGGGGCCAACGTCCTGACTTTC.

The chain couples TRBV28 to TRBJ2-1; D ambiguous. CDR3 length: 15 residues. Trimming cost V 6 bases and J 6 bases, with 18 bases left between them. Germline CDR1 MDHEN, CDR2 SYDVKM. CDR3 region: CASSLGARLANEQFF. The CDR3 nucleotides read TGTGCCAGCAGCCTAGGCGCACGACTCGCCAATGAGCAGTTCTTC. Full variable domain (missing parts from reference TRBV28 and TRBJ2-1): DVKVTQSSRYLVKRTGEKVFLECVQDMDHENMFWYRQDPGLGLRLIYFSYDVKMKEKGDIPEGYSVSREKKERFSLILESASTNQTSMYLCASSLGARLANEQFFGPGTRLTVL.

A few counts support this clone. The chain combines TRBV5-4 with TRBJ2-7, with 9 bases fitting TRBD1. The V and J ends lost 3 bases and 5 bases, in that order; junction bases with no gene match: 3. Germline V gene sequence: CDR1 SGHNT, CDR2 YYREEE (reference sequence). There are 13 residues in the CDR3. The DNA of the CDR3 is TGTGCCAGCAGCTGGGACAGGGTAGACGAGCAGTACTTC. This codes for CASSWDRVDEQYF.

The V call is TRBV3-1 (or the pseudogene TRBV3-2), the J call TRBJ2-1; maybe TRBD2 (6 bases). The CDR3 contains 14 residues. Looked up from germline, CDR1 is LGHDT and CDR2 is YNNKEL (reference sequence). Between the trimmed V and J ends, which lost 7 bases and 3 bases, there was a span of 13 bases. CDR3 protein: CASTLEGGYNEQFF. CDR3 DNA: TGTGCCAGCACCCTCGAGGGAGGCTACAATGAGCAGTTCTTC.

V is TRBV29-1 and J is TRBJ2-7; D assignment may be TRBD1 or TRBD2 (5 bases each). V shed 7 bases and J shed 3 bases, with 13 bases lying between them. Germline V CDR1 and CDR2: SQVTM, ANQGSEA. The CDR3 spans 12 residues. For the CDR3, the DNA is TGCAGCGCCACCTTTGGGGGCTACGAGCAGTACTTC. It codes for CSATFGGYEQYF.

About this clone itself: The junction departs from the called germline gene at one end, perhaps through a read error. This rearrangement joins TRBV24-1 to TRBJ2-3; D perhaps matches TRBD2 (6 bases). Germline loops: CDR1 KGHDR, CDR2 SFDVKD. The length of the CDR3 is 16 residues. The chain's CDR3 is CVTSDLGRTNTDTQYF. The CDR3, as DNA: TGTGTCACCAGTGATTTGGGGCGGACTAACACAGATACGCAGTATTTT.

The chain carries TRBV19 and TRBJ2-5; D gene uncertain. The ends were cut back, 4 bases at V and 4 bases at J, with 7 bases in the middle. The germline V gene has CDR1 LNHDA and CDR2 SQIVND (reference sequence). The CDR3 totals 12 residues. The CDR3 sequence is CASSRLGETQYF. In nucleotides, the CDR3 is TGTGCCAGTAGTAGATTGGGAGAGACCCAGTACTTC. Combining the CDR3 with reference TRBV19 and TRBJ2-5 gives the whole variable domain DGGITQSPKYLFRKEGQNVTLSCEQNLNHDAMYWYRQDPGQGLRLIYYSQIVNDFQKGDIAEGYSVSREKKESFPLTVTSAQKNPTAFYLCASSRLGETQYFGPGTRLLVL.